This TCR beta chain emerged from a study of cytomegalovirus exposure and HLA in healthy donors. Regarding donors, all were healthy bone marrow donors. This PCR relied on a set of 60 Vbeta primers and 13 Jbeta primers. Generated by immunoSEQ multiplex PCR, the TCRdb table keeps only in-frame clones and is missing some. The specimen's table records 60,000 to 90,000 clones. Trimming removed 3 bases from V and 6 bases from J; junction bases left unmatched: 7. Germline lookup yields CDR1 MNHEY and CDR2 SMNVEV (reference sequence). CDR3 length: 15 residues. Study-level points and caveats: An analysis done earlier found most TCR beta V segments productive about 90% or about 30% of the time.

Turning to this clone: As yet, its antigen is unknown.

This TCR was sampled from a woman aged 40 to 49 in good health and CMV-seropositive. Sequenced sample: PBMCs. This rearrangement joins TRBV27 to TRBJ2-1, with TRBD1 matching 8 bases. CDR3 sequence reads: CASSFPGTGLNEQFF. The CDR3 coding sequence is TGTGCCAGCAGTTTCCCCGGGACAGGACTCAATGAGCAGTTCTTC.